This TCR beta chain was identified during a study of shared T cell receptors in the human thymus. The CDR3 loop spans 15 amino acids. V dropped 2 bases and J dropped 0; count of bases not matched to a gene: 3. Germline CDR1 reads MDHEN; CDR2 reads SYDVKM. Produced via immunoSEQ multiplex PCR; TCRdb's table is partial and in-frame only. Among roughly 550,000 clones listed, around 78% were seen once. These same data were also listed under a study on human thymus T cells. As that study records: Corrective surgery for congenital heart defects was being performed on the healthy Finnish infants who were the donors. Thymus tissue for the work was resected from patients undergoing corrective heart surgery. The authors found apparently biased V and J gene usage in thymic and blood repertoires.

The chain links TRBV28 to TRBJ2-7; TRBD2 matches at 8 bases. The sequenced sample consisted of thymocytes. This TCR was recovered from a boy in the first two years of life with a congenital heart defect. This chain's CDR3 is CASSLASGSSYEQYF. The CDR3 DNA follows: TGTGCCAGCAGTTTAGCCAGCGGGAGCTCCTACGAGCAGTACTTC.